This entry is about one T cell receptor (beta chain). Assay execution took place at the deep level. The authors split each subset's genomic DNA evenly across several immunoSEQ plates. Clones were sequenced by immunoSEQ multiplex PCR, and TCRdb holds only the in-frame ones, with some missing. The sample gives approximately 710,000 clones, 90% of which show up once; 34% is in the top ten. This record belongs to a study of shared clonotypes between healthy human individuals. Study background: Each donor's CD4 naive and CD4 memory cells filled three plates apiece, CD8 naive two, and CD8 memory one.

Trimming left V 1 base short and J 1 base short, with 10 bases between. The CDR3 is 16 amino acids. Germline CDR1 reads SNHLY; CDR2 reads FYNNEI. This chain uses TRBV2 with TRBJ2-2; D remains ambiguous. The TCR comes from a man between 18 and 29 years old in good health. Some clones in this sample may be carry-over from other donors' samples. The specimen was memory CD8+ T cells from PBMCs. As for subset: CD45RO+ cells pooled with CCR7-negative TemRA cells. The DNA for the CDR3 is TGTGCCAGCAGTGAAGAACACAGTTTGAACACCGGGGAGCTGTTTTTT. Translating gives CASSEEHSLNTGELFF.